This T cell receptor beta chain was obtained from a study of shared clonotypes between healthy human individuals. This CDR3 comprises 12 residues. Germline CDR1 SGHRS, CDR2 YFSETQ. With 0 bases removed from V and 7 bases from J, the gap between germline ends came to 4 bases. Produced via immunoSEQ multiplex PCR; TCRdb's table is partial and in-frame only. The sample has about 2 million clones, about 95% seen once. Cells designated naive CD8 were CD45RO-negative and were positively selected for CCR7, with terminally differentiated effector memory CD45RA+ cells excluded. A note on this clone: Other nucleotide sequences from this sample produce the same CDR3.

The sequenced material came from naive CD8+ T cells sorted from blood. The rearrangement uses TRBV5-1 and TRBJ1-4; D is unresolved. This TCR was recovered from a man aged 18 to 29 in good health. The CDR3 region is CASSLVGEKLFF. The DNA for the CDR3 is TGCGCCAGCAGCTTGGTGGGTGAAAAACTGTTTTTT.